The clone carrying this TCR beta chain appeared a few times. Its antigen is not known. This record belongs to a study of T cell repertoires in cytomegalovirus infection. As for the study in general: In public TCR beta signatures, there were indications of both CMV infection and matching HLA type.

The V end lost 3 bases, the J end lost 0 bases, and 12 bases lay between the germline ends. The CDR3 runs to 16 residues. Germline V lookup: CDR1 MNHNS, CDR2 SASEGT. Whole-study findings and limits: What dominated the ex vivo response were HLA-C-restricted CMV-specific TCR beta clonotypes. People with CMV and the relevant HLA were identified by cumulative public TCR beta family frequency.

TCRdb reprocessed the reads with MiXCR, giving one entry per CDR3 protein. The sample has some 150,000 distinct CDR3 sequences; about a quarter are singletons. This clonotype was obtained from a human donor in good health (CMV status not recorded). Some clones in this sample may be carry-over from other donors' samples. The sequenced sample consisted of PBMCs. The chain has TRBV6-1 and TRBJ2-1; perhaps TRBD1 as D (6 bases). CDR3 protein: CASSDPGQSSYNEQFF. As DNA, the CDR3 is TGTGCCAGCAGTGACCCCGGACAGAGCTCCTACAATGAGCAGTTCTTC.